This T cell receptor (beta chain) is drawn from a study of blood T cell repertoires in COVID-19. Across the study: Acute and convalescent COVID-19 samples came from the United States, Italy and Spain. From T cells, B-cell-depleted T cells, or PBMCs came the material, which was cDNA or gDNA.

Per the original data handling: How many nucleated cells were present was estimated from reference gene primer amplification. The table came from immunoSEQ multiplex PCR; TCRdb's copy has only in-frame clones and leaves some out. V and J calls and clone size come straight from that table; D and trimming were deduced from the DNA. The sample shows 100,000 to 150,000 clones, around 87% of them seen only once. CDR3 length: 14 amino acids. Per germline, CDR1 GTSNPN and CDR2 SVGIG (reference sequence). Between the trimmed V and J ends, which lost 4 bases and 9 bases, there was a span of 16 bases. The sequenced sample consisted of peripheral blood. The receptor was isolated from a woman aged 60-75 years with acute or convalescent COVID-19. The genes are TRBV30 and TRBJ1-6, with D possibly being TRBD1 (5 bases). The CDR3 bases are TGTGCCTGGAACCCCGGCAGGGTGGTTTCACCCCTCCACTTT. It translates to CAWNPGRVVSPLHF.